This T cell receptor beta chain comes out of a study of cytomegalovirus exposure and HLA in healthy donors. Vbeta (60) and Jbeta (13) primers were used in the PCR. Using immunoSEQ multiplex PCR, the repertoire was profiled, and TCRdb retains in-frame clones only, with some absent. The sample yields about 160,000 clones, roughly 80% seen once. Germline CDR1 is SEHNR and CDR2 is FQNEAQ (reference sequence). J gave up 7 bases and V 5 bases, and 6 bases lay outside the gene matches. The CDR3 has 14 amino acids. The rearrangement uses TRBV7-9 and TRBJ2-2, with 8 positions matching TRBD1. The sample was PBMCs. The receptor comes from a man between 50 and 59 years old in good health and CMV-seropositive. The CDR3 protein is CASSQGQENGELFF. Written as DNA, the CDR3 is TGTGCCAGCAGCCAGGGACAGGAGAACGGGGAGCTGTTTTTT. Looking up the rest from reference TRBV7-9 and TRBJ2-2 gives the full variable domain: DTGVSQNPRHKITKRGQNVTFRCDPISEHNRLYWYRQTLGQGPEFLTYFQNEAQLEKSRLLSDRFSAERPKGSFSTLEIQRTEQGDSAMYLCASSQGQENGELFFGEGSRLTVL.